These 25 T cell receptor beta chains came from one sample sequenced in a study of blood T cell repertoires in COVID-19. The assay was immunoSEQ multiplex PCR, and TCRdb's table has in-frame clones only and misses some. The sample includes 250,000 to 350,000 clones, around 90% of them seen just once. The sequenced sample consisted of PBMCs or T cells enriched from blood (not recorded which). Every receptor here comes from a woman aged 40 to 50 who had recovered from COVID-19.

The rearrangement joins TRBV29-1 to TRBJ2-1; TRBD2 agrees at 9 bases. This CDR3 is 18 amino acids long. CDR1 SQVTM and CDR2 ANQGSEA come from the germline V gene. The V gene end was trimmed by 5 bases and the J gene end by 1 base; junction bases not matched to a gene: 15. This CDR3 reads CSVRSMMAGGQSYNEQFF. For the CDR3, the DNA is TGCAGCGTTCGTAGTATGATGGCGGGAGGGCAATCCTACAATGAGCAGTTCTTC.

The CDR3 DNA is TGCAGCGTTGCCAGGGGAGAAACTGAAGCTTTCTTT. This translates into CSVARGETEAFF. This rearrangement joins TRBV29-1 to TRBJ1-1; D is possibly TRBD1 (6 bases). Germline CDR1 and CDR2: SQVTM and ANQGSEA. The CDR3 is 12 residues long. Trimming stripped 4 bases from V and 5 bases from J, with 11 bases between.

This chain joins TRBV7-3 and TRBJ2-1, with D possibly TRBD1 on 6 matching bases. This CDR3 has 13 residues. CDR1 and CDR2 (germline): SGHTA, FQGTGA. Trimming took 5 bases from V and 5 from J, leaving 10 bases between them. The CDR3 coding sequence is TGTGCCAGCAGCCTGGGGGCGGACAATGAGCAGTTCTTC. It is translated as CASSLGADNEQFF.

The chain is built from TRBV10-1 and TRBJ2-7, with a tentative D call TRBD1 (6 bases). The CDR3 loop spans 11 amino acids. Trimming pared 10 bases from V and 3 bases from J, leaving 10 bases between. Looked up from germline, CDR1 is WNHNN and CDR2 is SYGVQD (reference sequence). The CDR3, as DNA: TGCGCCACGACAGGAAACTACGAGCAGTACTTC. It is translated as CATTGNYEQYF.

A single count supports this clone. This chain joins TRBV7-2 and TRBJ1-5; D is perhaps TRBD1 (6 bases). Germline lookup yields CDR1 SGHTA and CDR2 FQGNSA. Trimming took 1 base from V and 9 from J, leaving 16 bases between them. The CDR3 has 15 residues. This CDR3 reads CASSLEGGGGRPQHF. CDR3 DNA: TGTGCCAGCAGCTTAGAAGGAGGGGGGGGGAGGCCCCAGCATTTT.

This chain uses TRBV5-4 with TRBJ2-1; TRBD2 is a possible D gene (6 bases). Germline CDR1 reads SGHNT; CDR2 reads YYREEE (reference sequence). This CDR3 has 16 residues. Between the trimmed V and J ends, which lost 4 bases and 1 base, there was a span of 15 bases. The CDR3 region has the DNA TGTGCCAGCAGCCCGATATTGAGCGGGTCCTACAATGAGCAGTTCTTC. It encodes CASSPILSGSYNEQFF.

The chain combines TRBV18 with TRBJ1-1, with TRBD1 matching 11 bases. The CDR3 consists of 15 residues. The germline V gene has CDR1 KGHSH and CDR2 LQKENI. Trimming took 5 bases from V and 4 from J; bases not matched to a gene: 6. The CDR3 reads CASSYTGTGGTEAFF. In DNA form, the CDR3 reads TGTGCCAGCTCATATACCGGGACAGGGGGCACTGAAGCTTTCTTT.

This clone was found once. The CDR3 nucleotides are TGTGCCAGCAGCTTGGGGGGGGCGAGGAACGAGCAGTACTTC. It codes for CASSLGGARNEQYF. The rearrangement joins TRBV7-2 to TRBJ2-7, with a possible D match to TRBD2 (7 bases). Germline CDR1 reads SGHTA; CDR2 reads FQGNSA. The CDR3 runs 14 residues. V was cut by 3 bases and J by 5 bases, with 14 bases left in between. Full variable domain (rest looked up from reference TRBV7-2 and TRBJ2-7): GAGVSQSPSNKVTEKGKDVELRCDPISGHTALYWYRQSLGQGLEFLIYFQGNSAPDKSGLPSDRFSAERTGGSVSTLTIQRTQQEDSAVYLCASSLGGARNEQYFGPGTRLTVT.

The rearrangement uses TRBV7-9 and TRBJ2-3; 8 nucleotides align to TRBD1. The length of the CDR3 is 17 residues. V was pared by 4 bases and J by 2 bases, with 11 bases of the junction left unmatched. Germline-derived CDR1 and CDR2 are SEHNR and FQNEAQ (reference sequence). In DNA form, the CDR3 reads TGTGCCAGCAGCTCGTCCCGGGACAGGCACTACACAGATACGCAGTATTTT. This encodes CASSSSRDRHYTDTQYF.

The chain recombines TRBV28 with TRBJ2-1; D gene ambiguous. The germline CDR1 and CDR2 sequences are MDHEN and SYDVKM. This CDR3 has 12 amino acids. The ends were cut back, 6 bases at V and 9 bases at J, with 12 bases in the middle. The CDR3 DNA reads TGTGCCAGCAGCATACGCACCGGTGAGCAGTTCTTC. Protein: CASSIRTGEQFF.

The genes are TRBV27 and TRBJ2-7; 8 bases agree with TRBD2. Germline V gene data show CDR1 as MNHEY and CDR2 as SMNVEV (reference sequence). CDR3 length equals 17 residues. The ends lost 3 bases at V and 4 bases at J; junction bases unmatched: 14. CDR3 loop: CASSLEIGSGSMYEQYF. The DNA of the CDR3 is TGTGCCAGCAGTTTGGAGATAGGGAGCGGGAGTATGTACGAGCAGTACTTC.

The CDR3 reads CASSPGTGPSGSSFPETQYF. In DNA form, the CDR3 reads TGTGCCAGCAGCCCCGGGACAGGGCCTAGCGGGAGTTCTTTTCCAGAGACCCAGTACTTC. V and J are TRBV3-1 (or the pseudogene TRBV3-2) and TRBJ2-5, with D possibly TRBD2 on 10 matching bases. Germline CDR1 and CDR2: LGHDT and YNNKEL (reference sequence). This CDR3 spans 20 amino acids. Trimming left V 4 bases short and J 4 bases short, with 31 bases between.

The V and J genes are TRBV24-1 and TRBJ1-5, with a weak D call TRBD1 (6 bases). The germline gives CDR1 KGHDR, CDR2 SFDVKD. With 7 bases removed from V and 9 bases from J, the gap between germline ends came to 18 bases. CDR3 length equals 14 residues. This CDR3 is CATSGTSLWWPQHF. The CDR3 DNA follows: TGTGCCACCAGCGGGACATCCCTATGGTGGCCCCAGCATTTT.

This clone has only a few counts. The chain combines TRBV28 with TRBJ1-5, with 7 positions matching TRBD1. J was trimmed by 0 bases and V by 5 bases; bases with no gene match: 10. Per germline, CDR1 MDHEN and CDR2 SYDVKM. The CDR3 extends over 17 amino acids. CDR3 in DNA: TGTGCCAGCAGTACGTTCGGAAAGGGGGCTAGCAATCAGCCCCAGCATTTT. Translated, it gives CASSTFGKGASNQPQHF.

The chain uses TRBV4-3 and TRBJ1-2; D gene unclear. The CDR3 runs to 14 residues. Trimming shortened V by 0 bases and J by 5 bases, and 10 bases separated the two germline ends. The germline V gene encodes CDR1 LGHNA and CDR2 YSLEER. CDR3 amino acids: CASSQDSGTYGYTF. The CDR3 DNA sequence: TGCGCCAGCAGCCAAGATTCGGGAACGTATGGCTACACCTTC.

This chain uses TRBV30 with TRBJ2-1, with D tentatively TRBD2 (6 bases). Germline V gene lookup returns CDR1 GTSNPN and CDR2 SVGIG (reference sequence). This CDR3 comprises 13 residues. The V end was cut by 8 bases, the J end by 4 bases, with 15 bases between. CDR3 residues: CASQLTRYNEQFF. The CDR3 DNA follows: TGTGCCAGTCAACTGACTAGGTACAATGAGCAGTTCTTC.

The gene calls are TRBV7-2 and TRBJ2-1, with 7 bases that match TRBD2. V shed 3 bases and J 15 bases; nucleotides not matched to a gene: 11. CDR3 length equals 13 residues. CDR1 and CDR2 from the germline V gene are SGHTA and FQGNSA. CDR3 nucleotide sequence: TGTGCCAGCAGCTTGGGGAGGGCCGTTGATACGTTCTTC. Residues: CASSLGRAVDTFF.

This chain joins TRBV18 and TRBJ2-3; TRBD2 aligns across 9 bases. Germline loops: CDR1 KGHSH, CDR2 LQKENI. With V trimmed by 6 bases and J by 0 bases, 4 bases remained unmatched. The CDR3 is 15 amino acids. The CDR3 here is CASSRLAASTDTQYF. For the CDR3, the DNA is TGTGCCAGCTCGCGACTAGCGGCAAGCACAGATACGCAGTATTTT.

The chain carries TRBV18 and TRBJ2-2, with TRBD1 matching over 8 bases. The length of the CDR3 is 15 residues. The trim removed 5 bases at V and 4 bases at J, leaving 6 bases unmatched. Germline values: CDR1 KGHSH, CDR2 LQKENI. CDR3 nucleotides: TGTGCCAGCTCAGCCAGGGGGCCTGGCACCGGGGAGCTGTTTTTT. Protein product: CASSARGPGTGELFF.

This chain joins TRBV6-5 and TRBJ1-1; 9 bases line up with TRBD1. This CDR3 comprises 16 residues. After removal of 2 bases from V and 1 base from J, the junction contained 5 bases not matched to a gene. The germline V gene has CDR1 MNHEY and CDR2 SVGAGI. The DNA for the CDR3 is TGTGCCAGCAGTTACGCCGGGACAGGGTCGAACACTGAAGCTTTCTTT. Translation: CASSYAGTGSNTEAFF.

This chain connects TRBV19 to TRBJ2-1, with 11 bases aligning to TRBD2. CDR1 and CDR2 from the germline V gene are LNHDA and SQIVND (reference sequence). The CDR3 sequence is 17 residues long. The junction had 9 bases not matched to a gene; V was cut back by 7 bases and J by 1 base. The CDR3 loop reads CASTDRGLAVSYNEQFF. Here the CDR3 DNA reads TGTGCCAGTACCGACAGGGGACTAGCGGTTTCCTACAATGAGCAGTTCTTC.

This clone was picked up a small number of times. This chain joins TRBV5-1 and TRBJ2-1, with 10 bases fitting TRBD2. V trimming: 2 bases; J trimming: 15 bases; junction bases outside the gene matches: 20. The CDR3 consists of 17 residues. CDR1 and CDR2 (germline): SGHRS, YFSETQ. The CDR3 sequence: CASSFLAGEKELGLRFF. The DNA of the CDR3 is TGCGCCAGCAGCTTCCTAGCGGGAGAAAAGGAACTGGGGCTTCGGTTCTTC.

V gene TRBV29-1 combines with J gene TRBJ2-5; the D gene is possibly TRBD1 (5 bases). CDR3 length equals 12 residues. Per the germline V gene, CDR1 is SQVTM and CDR2 is ANQGSEA. The CDR3 protein is CSLRMGRETQYF. The CDR3 DNA reads as TGCAGTCTGAGGATGGGGCGGGAGACCCAGTACTTC.

This chain connects TRBV19 to TRBJ2-1; tentative D call: TRBD1 (5 bases). CDR1 and CDR2 (germline): LNHDA, SQIVND (reference sequence). The V gene lost 5 bases and the J gene lost 2 bases, with 13 bases spanning the gap. The CDR3 runs 15 residues. This CDR3 reads CASSPSRAPYNEQFF. Written as DNA, the CDR3 is TGTGCCAGTAGTCCCAGCAGGGCCCCCTACAATGAGCAGTTCTTC.

This clone was recorded once. The gene calls are TRBV6-5 and TRBJ2-7; 7 positions match TRBD1. V lost 2 bases, J lost 2 bases, and 6 bases stayed unmatched. The V gene's germline CDR1 is MNHEY and CDR2 SVGAGI. The CDR3 is 15 amino acids. The CDR3 region is CASSYERGQTYEQYF. CDR3 nucleotide sequence: TGTGCCAGCAGTTACGAAAGGGGACAGACCTACGAGCAGTACTTC.